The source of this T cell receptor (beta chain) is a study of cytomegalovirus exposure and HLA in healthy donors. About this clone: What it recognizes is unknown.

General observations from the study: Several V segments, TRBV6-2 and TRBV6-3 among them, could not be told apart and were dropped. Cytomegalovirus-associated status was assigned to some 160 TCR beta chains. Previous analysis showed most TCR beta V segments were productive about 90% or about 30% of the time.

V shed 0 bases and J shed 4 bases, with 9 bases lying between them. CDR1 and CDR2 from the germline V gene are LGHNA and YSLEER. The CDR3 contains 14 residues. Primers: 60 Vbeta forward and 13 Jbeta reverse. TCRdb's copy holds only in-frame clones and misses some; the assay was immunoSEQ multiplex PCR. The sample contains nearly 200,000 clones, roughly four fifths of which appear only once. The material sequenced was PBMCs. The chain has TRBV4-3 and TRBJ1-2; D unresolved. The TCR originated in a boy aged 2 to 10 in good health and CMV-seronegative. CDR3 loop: CASSQDLNSYGYTF. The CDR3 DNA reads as TGCGCCAGCAGCCAAGATCTAAACAGCTATGGCTACACCTTC.